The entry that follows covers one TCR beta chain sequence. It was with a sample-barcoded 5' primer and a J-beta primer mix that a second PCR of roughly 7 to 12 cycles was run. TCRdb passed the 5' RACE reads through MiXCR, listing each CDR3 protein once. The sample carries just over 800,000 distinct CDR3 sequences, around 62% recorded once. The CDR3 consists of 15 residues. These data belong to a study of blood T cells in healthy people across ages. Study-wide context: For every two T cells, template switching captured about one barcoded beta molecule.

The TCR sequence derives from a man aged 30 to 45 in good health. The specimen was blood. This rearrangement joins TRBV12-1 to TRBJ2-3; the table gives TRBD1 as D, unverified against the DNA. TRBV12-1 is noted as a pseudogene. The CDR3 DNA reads TGTGCCAGCAGCCCAGGACAGGGGGATTCAGATACGCAGTATTTT. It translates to CASSPGQGDSDTQYF.